A selection of T cell receptor beta chains follows, all from one sample in a study of cytomegalovirus exposure and HLA in healthy donors. Sequencing used immunoSEQ multiplex PCR; TCRdb keeps in-frame clones, though not all of them. The data contain 150,000 to 250,000 clones, around 76% of them singletons. The material sequenced was PBMCs. Source of these receptors: a young man in good health and CMV-seronegative. Both conserved end residues are part of each CDR3.

J,V,CDR3
TRBJ2-1,TRBV2,CASSKPGQGAQQFF
TRBJ1-2,TRBV5-5,CASSLYEGWGYGYTF
TRBJ1-4,TRBV7-9,CASSLFPGGGEKLFF
TRBJ2-1,TRBV21-1,CASSCIETSGLYNEQFF
TRBJ2-7,TRBV15,CATSRTSGSNEQYF
TRBJ1-2,TRBV5-6,CASSPGTGPRGYTF
TRBJ2-5,TRBV28,CASSHRDSLAETQYF
TRBJ1-1,TRBV10-3,CAISKDRENTEAFF
TRBJ2-7,TRBV2,CASSDSVEDEQYF
TRBJ2-7,TRBV7-8,CASSLARLAGVSEQYF
TRBJ2-2,TRBV6-4,CASRQGGAAGELFF
TRBJ2-7,TRBV28,CASKGGGSSYEQYF
TRBJ1-2,TRBV5-1,CASSQGQGNGYTF
TRBJ2-5,TRBV28,CASSTGKRETQYF